Listed below are T cell receptor beta chains from one sample, sequenced in a study of response to subunit inactivated influenza vaccine. A single record per CDR3 protein comes from TCRdb applying MiXCR to the RT-PCR reads. The sample has 300,000 to 350,000 distinct CDR3 sequences, 20% to 25% seen once; the top ten hold more than 8.5%. Here the sequenced sample was PBMCs from blood, taken approximately 22 months after vaccination. The receptors were gathered from a man between 50 and 69 years old who received an inactivated influenza vaccine. CDR3s include the opening cysteine and the closing phenylalanine or tryptophan. A D gene is named only where the DNA matches it firmly. Rows give clone size only sometimes, using once, few, many, or a class for an expanded clone.

V gene: TRBV5-1; J gene: TRBJ2-2; clone size: few; D gene: NA; CDR3 DNA: TGCGCCAGCAGCTTGGAGGACAGCCGGAACACCGGGGAGCTGTTTTTT; CDR3 protein: CASSLEDSRNTGELFF
V gene: TRBV5-1; J gene: TRBJ1-1; clone size: few; D gene: NA; CDR3 DNA: TGCGCCAGCAGCTTGGCCGGGTCAAGCGCTGAAGCTTTCTTT; CDR3 protein: CASSLAGSSAEAFF
V gene: TRBV7-9; J gene: TRBJ2-2; clone size: NA; D gene: NA; CDR3 DNA: TGTGCCGGCTACGGGGCTTCCGGGGAGCTGTTTTTT; CDR3 protein: CAGYGASGELFF
V gene: TRBV12-3/TRBV12-4; J gene: TRBJ1-3; clone size: NA; D gene: TRBD1; CDR3 DNA: TGTGCCAGCAGTTTAGGGGGACAGCTCTCTGGAAACACCATATATTTT; CDR3 protein: CASSLGGQLSGNTIYF
V gene: TRBV5-1; J gene: TRBJ2-7; clone size: few; D gene: NA; CDR3 DNA: TGCGCCAGCAGTAGCAAGGGGGTCGGCTACGAGCAGTACTTC; CDR3 protein: CASSSKGVGYEQYF
V gene: TRBV5-6; J gene: TRBJ2-1; clone size: few; D gene: TRBD1; CDR3 DNA: TGTGCCAGCAGCTTGGGACAGGGCAATGAGCAGTTCTTC; CDR3 protein: CASSLGQGNEQFF
V gene: TRBV9; J gene: TRBJ2-1; clone size: NA; D gene: NA; CDR3 DNA: TGTGCCAGCAGCGTAGAAGCCTACAATGAGCAGTTCTTC; CDR3 protein: CASSVEAYNEQFF
V gene: TRBV3-1; J gene: TRBJ1-4; clone size: NA; D gene: NA; CDR3 DNA: TGTGCCAGCAGCCAAGCGCACCTAGGGACGGGGGAAAAACTGTTTTTT; CDR3 protein: CASSQAHLGTGEKLFF
V gene: TRBV12-3/TRBV12-4; J gene: TRBJ1-3; clone size: many; D gene: NA; CDR3 DNA: TGTGCCAGCAGTTTCCGGGGGGTCTCTGGAAACACCATATATTTT; CDR3 protein: CASSFRGVSGNTIYF
V gene: TRBV11-1; J gene: TRBJ2-1; clone size: many; D gene: TRBD2; CDR3 DNA: TGTGCCAGCAGCTTAGGACTAGCGAACCACAATGAGCAGTTCTTC; CDR3 protein: CASSLGLANHNEQFF
V gene: TRBV5-3; J gene: TRBJ1-1; clone size: many; D gene: NA; CDR3 DNA: TGTGCCAGAAGCTTGTTTCAGGGGAACACTGAAGCTTTCTTT; CDR3 protein: CARSLFQGNTEAFF
V gene: TRBV6-2/TRBV6-3; J gene: TRBJ2-3; clone size: NA; D gene: TRBD1; CDR3 DNA: TGTGCCAGCAGTCGACGACATGGACAGGGGAGAACAGATACGCAGTATTTT; CDR3 protein: CASSRRHGQGRTDTQYF
V gene: TRBV5-6; J gene: TRBJ2-7; clone size: once; D gene: TRBD1; CDR3 DNA: TGTGCCAGCAGCCGGACAGGGTCAGGTGAGCAGTACTTC; CDR3 protein: CASSRTGSGEQYF